This passage covers 23 T cell receptor beta chains from one sample sequenced in a study of blood T cells in healthy people across ages. Primed by a sample-barcoded 5' primer and a J-beta primer mix, a second PCR proceeded for about 7 to 12 cycles. TCRdb reprocessed the 5' RACE reads via MiXCR and lists one record per CDR3 protein. The sample records about 780,000 distinct CDR3 sequences, 35% to 60% being singletons. Sequencing used blood. The source is a man aged 80 or over in good health.

The rearrangement joins TRBV13 to TRBJ2-5, with 8 positions matching TRBD2. CDR3 length equals 15 residues. Per the germline V gene, CDR1 is PRHDT and CDR2 is FYEKMQ (reference sequence). J lost 11 bases, V lost 5 bases, and 16 bases had no gene match. The CDR3 bases are TGTGCCAGCAGCCGCCCGGGACTAGACTATAGGGAGCAGTACTTC. Protein: CASSRPGLDYREQYF.

The chain joins TRBV28 to TRBJ2-7; D possibly corresponds to TRBD1 (5 bases). From germline, CDR1 is MDHEN and CDR2 SYDVKM. CDR3 length equals 12 residues. V shed 1 base and J shed 12 bases, with 13 bases lying between them. In DNA form, the CDR3 reads TGTGCCAGCAGTTTATTGGGGCAGTATCGGTACTTC. It translates to CASSLLGQYRYF.

The chain recombines TRBV29-1 with TRBJ2-1, with a weak D call TRBD1 (5 bases). The CDR3 extends over 12 amino acids. Germline V gene data show CDR1 as SQVTM and CDR2 as ANQGSEA. V shed 1 base and J shed 8 bases, with 9 bases lying between them. The CDR3 coding sequence is TGCAGCGTTGAAGTCAGGGCTGATGAGCAGTTCTTC. It is translated as CSVEVRADEQFF.

This clonotype appeared a few times. This chain connects TRBV5-1 to TRBJ2-3; 9 bases are a match to TRBD2. The CDR3 length is 16 residues. Germline loops: CDR1 SGHRS, CDR2 YFSETQ. J gave up 0 bases and V 4 bases, and 6 bases lay outside the gene matches. In DNA, the CDR3 is TGCGCCAGCAGCCCTCTAGCGGGATATAGCACAGATACGCAGTATTTT. It specifies CASSPLAGYSTDTQYF.

This clonotype was found many times. The chain employs TRBV29-1 and TRBJ2-1, with 8 positions matching TRBD1. V lost 5 bases and J lost 2; bases outside the gene matches: 2. From germline, CDR1 is SQVTM and CDR2 ANQGSEA. This CDR3 has 13 amino acids. CDR3 sequence reads: CSVWDRTYNEQFF. The CDR3 nucleotides read TGCAGCGTTTGGGACAGGACCTACAATGAGCAGTTCTTC.

This chain connects TRBV25-1 to TRBJ2-2; 12 positions match TRBD2. Looked up from germline, CDR1 is MGHDK and CDR2 is SYGVNS. The CDR3 sequence is 18 residues long. With 5 bases clipped from V and 0 bases from J, the junction kept 7 bases outside the gene matches. DNA for the CDR3: TGTGCCAGCAGTACCACCCGGACTAGCGGGACGAACACCGGGGAGCTGTTTTTT. This codes for CASSTTRTSGTNTGELFF.

V and J are TRBV13 and TRBJ1-1; 9 bases fit TRBD1. From germline, CDR1 is PRHDT and CDR2 FYEKMQ (reference sequence). V trimming: 5 bases; J trimming: 5 bases; junction bases outside the gene matches: 6. This CDR3 has 14 amino acids. DNA of the CDR3: TGTGCCAGCAGCCAGAGACAGGGGGTAACTGAAGCTTTCTTT. It yields the protein CASSQRQGVTEAFF.

This rearrangement joins TRBV27 to TRBJ1-1; tentatively, D is TRBD1 (5 bases). The CDR3 runs 13 residues. The V gene lost 3 bases and the J gene lost 3 bases, with 8 bases spanning the gap. Germline V CDR1 and CDR2: MNHEY, SMNVEV (reference sequence). The CDR3 loop is CASSFQGDTEAFF. In nucleotides, the CDR3 is TGTGCCAGCAGTTTTCAGGGTGACACTGAAGCTTTCTTT.

The sample holds a few counts of this clonotype. This chain connects TRBV11-2 to TRBJ2-1; no clear D. The CDR3 covers 16 residues. Trimming pared 1 base from V and 8 bases from J, leaving 18 bases between. In germline, CDR1 is SGHAT, CDR2 FQNNGV. The CDR3 DNA sequence: TGTGCCAGCAGCTTAGTGGGCGGCACTACCGACGATGAGCAGTTCTTC. Translation gives CASSLVGGTTDDEQFF.

This clonotype was observed once. This chain joins TRBV2 and TRBJ2-1, with D perhaps matching TRBD2 (5 bases). The V end was cut by 7 bases, the J end by 7 bases, with 20 bases between. Germline CDR1 reads SNHLY; CDR2 reads FYNNEI. The CDR3 is 15 residues long. The CDR3 nucleotides read TGTGCCAGCAACTCTATAACTAGAGTTGGGAATGAGCAGTTCTTC. It specifies CASNSITRVGNEQFF.

Comments on this clonotype: Relative to the germline gene, one junction end is altered; a read error may explain this. The chain has TRBV6-6 and TRBJ2-3; no firm D call. The V gene's germline CDR1 is MNHNY and CDR2 SVGAGI (reference sequence). CDR3 length: 15 residues. The CDR3 here is CAGSYSAGYTDTQYF. The CDR3 region has the DNA TGTGCCGGCAGTTACTCCGCCGGATACACAGATACGCAGTATTTT.

This sequence joins TRBV4-3 and TRBJ2-1, with D tentatively TRBD1 (6 bases). This CDR3 has 14 residues. V lost 3 bases, J lost 1 base, and 7 bases lay in between. From germline, CDR1 is LGHNA and CDR2 YSLEER. CDR3 in DNA: TGCGCCAGCAGCCATGACAGGTCCTACAATGAGCAGTTCTTC. The encoded protein is CASSHDRSYNEQFF.

The chain joins TRBV5-1 to TRBJ2-1; 7 bases line up with TRBD1. The CDR3 is made up of 16 amino acids. The V gene's germline CDR1 is SGHRS and CDR2 YFSETQ. The V segment lost 0 bases and the J segment 8 bases; nucleotides outside the gene matches: 11. In DNA form, the CDR3 reads TGCGCCAGCAGCTTGGATGACAGGGTTAAATATTATGAGCAGTTCTTC. Residues: CASSLDDRVKYYEQFF.

The chain employs TRBV24-1 and TRBJ2-1; TRBD2 aligns across 7 bases. The length of the CDR3 is 15 residues. Germline CDR1 reads KGHDR; CDR2 reads SFDVKD. The V and J ends lost 5 bases and 7 bases, in that order; junction bases with no gene match: 10. The CDR3: CATSGRERRSNEQFF. The DNA of the CDR3 is TGTGCCACCAGTGGGCGGGAGCGAAGAAGTAATGAGCAGTTCTTC.

The J gene is TRBJ1-4, the V gene TRBV30, with 12 bases identical to TRBD1. Germline CDR1 GTSNPN, CDR2 SVGIG (reference sequence). The CDR3 consists of 16 residues. Trimming cost V 1 base and J 5 bases; bases outside gene matches: 5. CDR3 region: CAWSEGTGGENEKLFF. The CDR3 DNA reads as TGTGCCTGGAGTGAGGGGACAGGGGGCGAGAATGAAAAACTGTTTTTT.

This clonotype appeared a single time. A much larger clone sits a single nucleotide away, making a read error possible. The rearrangement uses TRBV6-2 or TRBV6-3 and TRBJ2-4, with 11 bases aligning to TRBD2. Germline CDR1 reads MNHEY; CDR2 reads SVGEGT. The CDR3 covers 14 residues. V trimming: 4 bases; J trimming: 15 bases; junction bases outside the gene matches: 11. DNA of the CDR3: TGTGCCAGCAGTTCTAGCGGGAGGTCCTACGAGCTGTACTTC. This gives the protein CASSSSGRSYELYF.

The V and J genes are TRBV10-3 and TRBJ2-5, with unresolved D. Germline V lookup: CDR1 ENHRY, CDR2 SYGVKD. The CDR3 sequence is 15 residues long. V was clipped by 0 bases and J by 6 bases, with 14 bases between them. The CDR3: CAISESFRGPKTQYF. The CDR3 DNA follows: TGTGCCATCAGTGAGTCGTTCCGAGGACCCAAGACCCAGTACTTC.

The rearrangement uses TRBV7-2 and TRBJ2-5; no clear D. Between the trimmed V and J ends, which lost 5 bases and 5 bases, there was a span of 9 bases. Germline V gives CDR1 SGHTA, CDR2 FQGNSA. The CDR3 is made up of 12 amino acids. CDR3 DNA: TGTGCCAGCAGCCTCCCTTTCGAGACCCAGTACTTC. It is translated as CASSLPFETQYF.

In its sample, this clonotype was seen a few times. The J gene is TRBJ2-1, the V gene TRBV10-3; 8 bases line up with TRBD1. There are 21 residues in the CDR3. Germline assignment: CDR1 ENHRY and CDR2 SYGVKD. Germline trimming cut 0 bases from V and 0 bases from J; bases unmatched to any gene: 16. In DNA, the CDR3 is TGTGCCATCAGTGAGTCGGGGATAGGACAGGGCTCCGGTTACTCCTACAATGAGCAGTTCTTC. Amino acids: CAISESGIGQGSGYSYNEQFF.

This chain links TRBV29-1 with TRBJ2-2; TRBD1 is a possible D gene (6 bases). CDR3 length equals 14 residues. The germline CDR1 and CDR2 sequences are SQVTM and ANQGSEA. V lost 7 bases, J lost 6 bases, and 18 bases lay in between. CDR3 residues: CSAVTGSSAGELFF. As DNA, the CDR3 is TGCAGCGCCGTCACAGGGTCCTCGGCCGGGGAGCTGTTTTTT.

V gene TRBV7-2 combines with J gene TRBJ2-5; D gene unclear. The CDR3 covers 15 residues. The germline V gene encodes CDR1 SGHTA and CDR2 FQGNSA. Trimming took 7 bases from V and 2 from J, leaving 17 bases between them. The CDR3 spells CASTRPEIGQETQYF. In DNA form, the CDR3 reads TGTGCCAGCACCCGACCCGAGATAGGACAAGAGACCCAGTACTTC.

In this sample, this clonotype turned up many times. The chain uses TRBV7-2 and TRBJ1-5, with D possibly matching TRBD1 (6 bases). V was trimmed by 0 bases and J by 3 bases, leaving 9 bases between them. Germline CDR1 SGHTA, CDR2 FQGNSA. The CDR3 loop spans 15 amino acids. CDR3 coding DNA: TGTGCCAGCAGCTTAGCGGGGGGCTCCAATCAGCCCCAGCATTTT. It specifies CASSLAGGSNQPQHF.

This clonotype was found many times. This chain uses TRBV6-5 with TRBJ2-3, with D perhaps given as TRBD1 or TRBD2 (5 bases each). This CDR3 spans 13 amino acids. Germline CDR1 and CDR2: MNHEY and SVGAGI. V lost 4 bases and J 6 bases, leaving 11 bases between the germline ends. The CDR3: CASSLGELDTQYF. CDR3 DNA sequence: TGTGCCAGCAGTTTGGGGGAGTTGGATACGCAGTATTTT.